The sequence of this T cell receptor (beta chain) was determined in a study of T cells in Graves' hyperthyroidism and ophthalmopathy. There were TCR beta CDR3 regions amplified from RNA transcripts. With the HTBI primer set, the TCR CDR3 went through a first round of RT-PCR. MiXCR, applied by TCRdb to the multiplex PCR reads, yields one record per CDR3 protein. The data show a few hundred thousand distinct CDR3 sequences, with about 15% seen just once and around a sixth held by the top ten. In this sample, this clonotype turned up many times. The TCR was taken from a woman aged 18-35 years with Graves' hyperthyroidism. Specimen: blood.

CDR3 protein: CASSTLWASGYNEQFF. CDR3 in DNA: TGTGCCAGCAGTACCCTTTGGGCTAGCGGGTACAATGAGCAGTTCTTC. This chain connects TRBV11-3 to TRBJ2-1; 8 bases fit TRBD2. V shed 6 bases and J 4 bases; nucleotides not matched to a gene: 11. This CDR3 has 16 residues. Germline-derived CDR1 and CDR2 are SGHNT and YENEEA. Together with reference TRBV11-3 and TRBJ2-1, the CDR3 gives the full variable domain: EAGVVQSPRYKIIEKKQPVAFWCNPISGHNTLYWYLQNLGQGPELLIRYENEEAVDDSQLPKDRFSAERLKGVDSTLKIQPAELGDSAVYLCASSTLWASGYNEQFFGPGTRLTVL.